The 2 T cell receptor beta chains below were found in one sample sequenced in a study of cytomegalovirus exposure and HLA in healthy donors. Vbeta (60) and Jbeta (13) primers were used in the PCR. Here immunoSEQ multiplex PCR was the method, and the copy in TCRdb shows in-frame clones only, minus some. This sample contains 55,000 to 85,000 clones. The sample comprised PBMCs. These receptors were collected from a female donor in good health and CMV-seropositive.

The genes are TRBV18 and TRBJ2-3; unclear D gene. The length of the CDR3 is 14 residues. Germline V gene lookup returns CDR1 KGHSH and CDR2 LQKENI. Trimming stripped 3 bases from V and 2 bases from J, with 9 bases between. CDR3 sequence: CASSPLAITDTQYF. Written as DNA, the CDR3 is TGTGCCAGCTCACCTCTGGCCATCACAGATACGCAGTATTTT.

The chain has TRBV4-1 and TRBJ2-5; the match to TRBD2 covers 7 bases. V lost 0 bases, J lost 4 bases, and 5 bases stayed unmatched. The CDR3 is 15 amino acids. Looked up from germline, CDR1 is MGHRA and CDR2 is YSYEKL. The DNA for the CDR3 is TGCGCCAGCAGCCAAGATCGGGAGGCGAGAGAGACCCAGTACTTC. Amino acid sequence: CASSQDREARETQYF.